The clone carrying this TCR beta chain occurred many times. The antigen is not known. This specimen comes from a study of T cells in Graves' hyperthyroidism and ophthalmopathy. General study findings and limits: Stable hyperthyroidism was told apart from ophthalmopathy by a model built on 13 V-J features. Among thyroid clonotypes expanded above 0.001, most also appeared in blood.

Germline values: CDR1 KGHSH, CDR2 LQKENI. The CDR3 length is 18 residues. V lost 0 bases and J lost 4; bases outside the gene matches: 8. RNA transcripts provided the source from which TCR beta CDR3 regions were amplified. Carried out on the TCR CDR3, a first-round RT-PCR used the HTBI primer set. TCRdb re-derived calls from the multiplex PCR reads in MiXCR, one entry per CDR3 protein. The data show approximately 690,000 distinct CDR3 sequences, more than 14% seen once. The sequenced material came from blood. This clonotype originated in a woman aged 45-65 years with Graves' ophthalmopathy. The rearrangement uses TRBV18 and TRBJ2-1; the match to TRBD1 covers 11 bases. Here the CDR3 DNA reads TGTGCCAGCTCACCACCCCTATTGGACAGGGGGCTATACAATGAGCAGTTCTTC. The encoded protein is CASSPPLLDRGLYNEQFF.